One and the same sample provided the 32 T cell receptor beta chains below, sequenced in a study of vaccination effects on CD4 cells after COVID-19. No antigens are known for them. The method was immunoSEQ multiplex PCR; TCRdb's version includes in-frame clones alone and lacks a portion of them. The data hold about 73,000 clones, with around 74% observed a single time. Sequencing was preceded by expansion of antigen-specific CD4+ T cells with viral peptide pools in the ViraFEST assay. The authors isolated CD4+ T cells after around nine days of culture. All vaccine recipients tested negative for nucleocapsid antibodies and had never contracted SARS-CoV-2 infection. The sample in question was CD4+ T cells from PBMCs cultured with HCoV-NL63 spike peptides, obtained before COVID-19 vaccination. The receptors shown here come from a human donor who received a COVID-19 vaccine.

The rearrangement uses TRBV7-3 and TRBJ1-1, with D tentatively TRBD1 (6 bases). This CDR3 contains 14 residues. The V end was cut by 2 bases, the J end by 2 bases, with 9 bases between. Germline CDR1 and CDR2: SGHTA and FQGTGA. CDR3 residues: CASSLGGINTEAFF. CDR3 coding DNA: TGTGCCAGCAGCTTAGGGGGCATCAACACTGAAGCTTTCTTT.

The chain is built from TRBV24-1 and TRBJ2-2; 7 positions match TRBD2. The CDR3 totals 16 residues. With 9 bases clipped from V and 4 bases from J, the junction kept 13 bases outside the gene matches. Looked up from germline, CDR1 is KGHDR and CDR2 is SFDVKD. The CDR3 DNA sequence: TGTGCCACCTCAACCCGTCCGGGGGGTAGCACCGGGGAGCTGTTTTTT. Its translation: CATSTRPGGSTGELFF.

The table lists this clone with a count of one. This rearrangement joins TRBV24-1 to TRBJ2-3, with D hard to call. Germline loops: CDR1 KGHDR, CDR2 SFDVKD. CDR3 size: 12 residues. Trimming removed 4 bases from V and 8 bases from J, with 9 bases in between. DNA of the CDR3: TGTGCCACCAGTGACCCGCCGGGTACGCAGTATTTT. Amino acid sequence: CATSDPPGTQYF.

V and J are TRBV18 and TRBJ2-6, with 11 bases lining up with TRBD1. This CDR3 is built from 18 residues. The V and J ends lost 2 bases and 0 bases, in that order; junction bases with no gene match: 3. Looked up from germline, CDR1 is KGHSH and CDR2 is LQKENI. CDR3 coding DNA: TGTGCCAGCTCACCATTAGGGACAGGGGGCTCTGGGGCCAACGTCCTGACTTTC. Its translation is CASSPLGTGGSGANVLTF.

V usage is TRBV5-1 and J usage is TRBJ2-7, with a tentative D call TRBD1 (5 bases). With 0 bases removed from V and 1 base from J, the gap between germline ends came to 8 bases. The germline V gene has CDR1 SGHRS and CDR2 YFSETQ. This CDR3 has 14 residues. The CDR3 spells CASSLVHRSYEQYV. The CDR3 DNA reads as TGCGCCAGCAGCTTGGTCCACAGGTCCTACGAGCAGTACGTC.

Concerning this clone itself: Other DNA variants within this sample encode the same CDR3. The chain combines TRBV4-1 with TRBJ2-3, with a tentative D call TRBD1 (6 bases). This CDR3 comprises 16 residues. Germline V gene lookup returns CDR1 MGHRA and CDR2 YSYEKL. With 1 base removed from V and 0 bases from J, the gap between germline ends came to 11 bases. CDR3 protein: CASSQVDRRSTDTQYF. In DNA, the CDR3 is TGCGCCAGCAGCCAAGTCGACAGGAGAAGCACAGATACGCAGTATTTT.

The table lists this clone with a few counts. The chain combines TRBV7-2 with TRBJ2-2, with 10 nucleotides matching TRBD2. J lost 2 bases, V lost 3 bases, and 6 bases had no gene match. Germline V lookup: CDR1 SGHTA, CDR2 FQGNSA. This CDR3 has 17 residues. CDR3 nucleotide sequence: TGTGCCAGCAGCTTTCTAGCGGGGGTCGGTAACACCGGGGAGCTGTTTTTT. The encoded protein is CASSFLAGVGNTGELFF. The whole variable domain, remainder taken from reference TRBV7-2 and TRBJ2-2, is GAGVSQSPSNKVTEKGKDVELRCDPISGHTALYWYRQSLGQGLEFLIYFQGNSAPDKSGLPSDRFSAERTGGSVSTLTIQRTQQEDSAVYLCASSFLAGVGNTGELFFGEGSRLTVL.

The chain links TRBV6-4 to TRBJ2-3; D is possibly TRBD2 (7 bases). The germline V gene has CDR1 MRHNA and CDR2 SNTAGT. The CDR3 runs to 17 residues. V was pared by 0 bases and J by 2 bases, with 15 bases between. CDR3 loop: CASSDSKGAGATDTQYF. The CDR3 DNA is TGTGCCAGCAGTGACTCGAAAGGGGCGGGGGCCACAGATACGCAGTATTTT.

The gene calls are TRBV6-1 and TRBJ1-2, with 8 bases identical to TRBD1. Germline V gives CDR1 MNHNS, CDR2 SASEGT. The V segment lost 3 bases and the J segment 8 bases; nucleotides outside the gene matches: 8. CDR3 length: 14 residues. CDR3 loop: CASSETGVGVGYTF. The CDR3 DNA is TGTGCCAGCAGTGAGACAGGGGTCGGAGTAGGCTACACCTTC.

V is TRBV19 and J is TRBJ1-1, with TRBD1 matching over 7 bases. The CDR3 contains 16 residues. The J segment lost 0 bases and the V segment lost 3 bases, leaving 7 bases of the junction unmatched. CDR1 is LNHDA, CDR2 SQIVND, per germline (reference sequence). CDR3 in DNA: TGTGCCAGTAGTATGTTCAGGGGGGGCATGAACACTGAAGCTTTCTTT. Translation: CASSMFRGGMNTEAFF.

The chain couples TRBV2 to TRBJ1-1; D remains unclear. The germline V and J ends were trimmed by 2 bases and 3 bases, with 7 bases remaining between them. This CDR3 is 13 amino acids long. The V gene's germline CDR1 is SNHLY and CDR2 FYNNEI. The CDR3 reads CASSELVYTEAFF. DNA for the CDR3: TGTGCCAGCAGTGAACTTGTTTACACTGAAGCTTTCTTT.

This sequence joins TRBV6-5 and TRBJ1-4; unclear D gene. Trimming pared 5 bases from V and 4 bases from J, leaving 8 bases between. The CDR3 consists of 13 residues. Looked up from germline, CDR1 is MNHEY and CDR2 is SVGAGI. CDR3 DNA sequence: TGTGCCAGCAGTCCAAGGATTAATGAAAAACTGTTTTTT. It codes for CASSPRINEKLFF.

The V call is TRBV6-5, the J call TRBJ1-4, with D possibly matching TRBD1 (5 bases). Germline-derived CDR1 and CDR2 are MNHEY and SVGAGI. CDR3 length: 14 amino acids. V was cut by 5 bases and J by 4 bases, with 11 bases left in between. The CDR3 DNA sequence: TGTGCCAGCAGTCGGGGCGTGATTAATGAAAAACTGTTTTTT. This codes for CASSRGVINEKLFF.

This chain uses TRBV7-2 with TRBJ2-3; D unresolved. The CDR3 is 13 residues long. V gave up 2 bases and J gave up 4 bases, with 7 bases separating them. Germline values: CDR1 SGHTA, CDR2 FQGNSA. The CDR3 nucleotides are TGTGCCAGCAGCTTAAGGGCAGCAGATACGCAGTATTTT. It translates to CASSLRAADTQYF.

This chain uses TRBV30 with TRBJ1-2; weak D call: TRBD1 (6 bases). V was trimmed by 3 bases and J by 7 bases, leaving 15 bases between them. This CDR3 region has 13 residues. CDR1 is GTSNPN and CDR2 is SVGIG in the germline V gene (reference sequence). CDR3 residues: CAWSGTGSAGYTF. CDR3 nucleotide sequence: TGTGCCTGGAGCGGCACAGGGTCCGCTGGCTACACCTTC.

This clone was seen only a few times. The chain is built from TRBV5-4 and TRBJ1-2, with D perhaps matching TRBD1 (6 bases). From germline, CDR1 is SGHNT and CDR2 YYREEE (reference sequence). V lost 0 bases to trimming and J lost 2 bases, with 17 bases between them. The CDR3 loop spans 17 amino acids. Here the CDR3 reads CASSLGSVGGGNYGYTF. DNA for the CDR3: TGTGCCAGCAGCTTGGGGAGTGTGGGAGGGGGAAACTATGGCTACACCTTC.

V gene TRBV27 combines with J gene TRBJ2-2; the D gene could be TRBD1 or TRBD2 (7 bases each). The CDR3 length is 17 residues. V was pared by 3 bases and J by 1 base, with 15 bases between. Germline CDR1 is MNHEY and CDR2 is SMNVEV (reference sequence). CDR3 sequence (DNA): TGTGCCAGCAGTTTGTTACAGGGGAGGGGGAACACCGGGGAGCTGTTTTTT. Protein product: CASSLLQGRGNTGELFF.

This clone was seen a single time. The chain combines TRBV7-9 with TRBJ2-2; D may be TRBD1 (5 bases). CDR1 and CDR2 (germline): SEHNR, FQNEAQ (reference sequence). V was shortened by 5 bases and J by 5 bases, with 21 bases between the two germline ends. This CDR3 region has 17 residues. The CDR3 loop reads CASSRTPGRLGTGELFF. The CDR3 nucleotides are TGTGCCAGCAGCCGAACCCCAGGGCGGCTGGGGACCGGGGAGCTGTTTTTT.

The chain couples TRBV7-3 to TRBJ2-6, with unresolved D. Between the trimmed V and J ends, which lost 2 bases and 2 bases, there was a span of 7 bases. The germline V gene has CDR1 SGHTA and CDR2 FQGTGA. This CDR3 contains 15 residues. CDR3 protein: CASSLVKAGANVLTF. The CDR3 coding sequence is TGTGCCAGCAGCTTAGTCAAGGCTGGGGCCAACGTCCTGACTTTC.

The CDR3 reads CASSLAAGQGGNEQFF. CDR3 sequence (DNA): TGCGCCAGCAGCTTGGCCGCAGGACAGGGGGGGAATGAGCAGTTCTTC. V gene TRBV5-1 combines with J gene TRBJ2-1, with 10 bases aligning to TRBD1. CDR3 length: 16 amino acids. J was trimmed by 7 bases and V by 0 bases; bases with no gene match: 7. The germline CDR1 and CDR2 sequences are SGHRS and YFSETQ.

This clone was seen only a few times. The rearrangement joins TRBV6-6 to TRBJ2-7; D ambiguous. V shed 4 bases and J shed 5 bases, with 12 bases lying between them. This CDR3 region has 13 residues. In germline, CDR1 is MNHNY, CDR2 SVGAGI (reference sequence). The CDR3, as DNA: TGTGCCAGCAGTTTCGATGGGGTCCACGAGCAGTACGTC. Protein: CASSFDGVHEQYV.

The V and J genes are TRBV30 and TRBJ2-2; maybe TRBD2 (7 bases). Germline loops: CDR1 GTSNPN, CDR2 SVGIG (reference sequence). CDR3 length: 15 residues. Trimming removed 0 bases from V and 5 bases from J, with 13 bases in between. CDR3 bases: TGTGCCTGGAGTGTAGAGGGGAGGGGGACCGGGGAGCTGTTTTTT. The encoded protein is CAWSVEGRGTGELFF.

The chain employs TRBV10-2 and TRBJ2-5; D gene unclear. Trimming pared 7 bases from V and 5 bases from J, leaving 14 bases between. The CDR3 is made up of 13 amino acids. In germline, CDR1 is WSHSY, CDR2 SAAADI. The CDR3 DNA reads TGCGCCAGCATCCCGGGTGAAGAGGAGACCCAGTACTTC. It translates to CASIPGEEETQYF.

In DNA form, the CDR3 reads TGTGCCAGCAGTACGGACAGAAGAAACATTCAGTACTTC. Residues: CASSTDRRNIQYF. The genes are TRBV6-5 and TRBJ2-4, with D possibly matching TRBD1 (6 bases). V lost 5 bases, J lost 6 bases, and 11 bases lay in between. CDR3 length equals 13 residues. Per the germline V gene, CDR1 is MNHEY and CDR2 is SVGAGI.

This clone was detected a few times. The CDR3 here is CASSEGGWGGLPQDTQYF. The CDR3, as DNA: TGCGCCAGCAGTGAAGGAGGATGGGGGGGATTACCCCAGGATACGCAGTATTTT. The chain recombines TRBV10-1 with TRBJ2-3, with TRBD2 identical over 7 bases. The CDR3 sequence is 18 residues long. V shed 3 bases and J 6 bases; nucleotides not matched to a gene: 18. Germline V gene lookup returns CDR1 WNHNN and CDR2 SYGVQD (reference sequence).

The J gene is TRBJ1-5, the V gene TRBV2; D uncertain. Trimming stripped 4 bases from V and 4 bases from J, with 8 bases between. The CDR3 has 13 residues. Germline-derived CDR1 and CDR2 are SNHLY and FYNNEI. This chain's CDR3 is CASSGDSNQPQHF. In DNA form, the CDR3 reads TGTGCCAGCAGTGGGGATTCTAATCAGCCCCAGCATTTT.

The chain is built from TRBV6-2 or TRBV6-3 and TRBJ2-4, with TRBD1 identical over 7 bases. The CDR3 runs 15 residues. Germline V CDR1 and CDR2: MNHEY, SVGEGT. J lost 2 bases, V lost 6 bases, and 7 bases had no gene match. CDR3 region: CASSTQTGSKNIQYF. As DNA, the CDR3 is TGTGCCAGCAGCACCCAGACAGGGTCCAAAAACATTCAGTACTTC.

The chain is built from TRBV5-1 and TRBJ1-1; a weak D match, TRBD1 (5 bases). Germline CDR1 reads SGHRS; CDR2 reads YFSETQ. This CDR3 has 14 amino acids. V dropped 4 bases and J dropped 1 base, with 11 bases sitting between them. The DNA of the CDR3 is TGCGCCAGCAGCACACAAAGGGGGAACACTGAAGCTTTCTTT. As protein: CASSTQRGNTEAFF.

The chain is built from TRBV6-5 and TRBJ1-6; 7 bases fit TRBD1. CDR3 size: 15 residues. Germline-derived CDR1 and CDR2 are MNHEY and SVGAGI. V lost 2 bases to trimming and J lost 6 bases; unmatched junction nucleotides: 4. CDR3: CASSYPGQVNSPLHF. The DNA of the CDR3 is TGTGCCAGCAGTTACCCCGGACAGGTTAATTCACCCCTCCACTTT.

This clone has only one observation. The CDR3 here is CASSQAGPLTDTQYF. In nucleotides, the CDR3 is TGTGCCAGCAGTCAAGCGGGGCCCCTCACAGATACGCAGTATTTT. This sequence joins TRBV28 and TRBJ2-3, with 7 bases that match TRBD2. With 5 bases clipped from V and 2 bases from J, the junction kept 7 bases outside the gene matches. Per the germline V gene, CDR1 is MDHEN and CDR2 is SYDVKM. The CDR3 runs to 15 residues.

This clone was seen just once. The V gene is TRBV10-2, the J gene TRBJ2-5, with D unclear. V was trimmed by 2 bases and J by 4 bases, leaving 14 bases between them. CDR1 is WSHSY and CDR2 is SAAADI in the germline V gene. The CDR3 consists of 15 residues. The CDR3 sequence is CASSEIAGYRETQYF. The CDR3 nucleotides read TGCGCCAGCAGTGAGATCGCCGGCTATCGAGAGACCCAGTACTTC.

The V gene is TRBV7-2, the J gene TRBJ2-7; D is perhaps TRBD2 (6 bases). The CDR3 has 14 amino acids. V shed 0 bases and J shed 1 base, with 7 bases lying between them. The germline V gene has CDR1 SGHTA and CDR2 FQGNSA. The CDR3 loop is CASSLAGGSYEQYV. The CDR3 DNA reads TGTGCCAGCAGCTTAGCGGGGGGTTCCTACGAGCAGTACGTC.